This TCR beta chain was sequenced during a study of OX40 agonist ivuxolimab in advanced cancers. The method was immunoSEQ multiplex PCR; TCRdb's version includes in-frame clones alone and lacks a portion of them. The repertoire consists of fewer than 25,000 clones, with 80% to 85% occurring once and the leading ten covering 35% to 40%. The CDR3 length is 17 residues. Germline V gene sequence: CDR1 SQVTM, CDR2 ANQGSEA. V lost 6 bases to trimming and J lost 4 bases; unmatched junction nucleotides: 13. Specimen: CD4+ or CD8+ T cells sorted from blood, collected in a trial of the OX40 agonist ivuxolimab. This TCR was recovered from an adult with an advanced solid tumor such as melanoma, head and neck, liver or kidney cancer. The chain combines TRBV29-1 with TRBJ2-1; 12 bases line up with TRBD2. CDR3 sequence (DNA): TGCAGCGTCCTCGGGGGGCTAGCGGGAGGGGGTTACAATGAGCAGTTCTTC. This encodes CSVLGGLAGGGYNEQFF.